This TCR beta chain is from a study of shared clonotypes between healthy human individuals. Study-wide findings and caveats: The low donor count limited represented genetic and exposure-history diversity.

Running of the assay took place at deep level. Assay used: immunoSEQ multiplex PCR; TCRdb lists only in-frame clones, some missing. The top ten hold around 12% of the sample, which has under 600,000 clones, around 80% seen once. The study used 83 million or so PBMCs per unsorted sample for genomic DNA. Remarks on this clone: Its matching antigen is unknown.

The clonotype was recovered from a woman aged 40 to 55 in good health. Some clones in this sample may be carry-over from other donors' samples. Sequencing was carried out using PBMCs.

The CDR3 bases are TGTGCCAGCTCACCAGGGACCACCGGGGAGCTGTTTTTT. Its translation: CASSPGTTGELFF. The gene calls are TRBV18 and TRBJ2-2; the D call may be TRBD1 or TRBD2 (5 bases each). The CDR3 loop spans 13 amino acids. CDR1 and CDR2 (germline): KGHSH, LQKENI. V lost 2 bases and J lost 4, with 5 bases in between.